Given below is one TCR beta chain in context. Its antigen is not identified. CDR3 length: 14 residues. CDR1 is MNHNY, CDR2 SVGAGI, per germline (reference sequence). With 5 bases clipped from V and 6 bases from J, the junction kept 6 bases outside the gene matches. This specimen comes from a study of OX40 agonist ivuxolimab in advanced cancers. For the study at large: Averaging 60 years in age, with a range of roughly 23 to 85, the cohort was around 85% male.

Clones were sequenced by immunoSEQ multiplex PCR, and TCRdb holds only the in-frame ones, with some missing. The sample carries 56,000 or so clones, around four fifths recorded once. The study's findings and limits: Still undetermined is the antigen specificity of the expanded peripheral T cells. Compared with CD4+, CD8+ T cells on average had more expanded clones.

V is TRBV6-6 and J is TRBJ1-5, with 8 bases aligning to TRBD1. The sample in question was CD4+ or CD8+ T cells sorted from blood, obtained in a trial of the OX40 agonist ivuxolimab. The sequence was obtained from an adult with an advanced solid tumor such as melanoma, head and neck, liver or kidney cancer. CDR3 DNA: TGTGCCAGCAGTCCCTCAGGGGGCGGTCAGCCCCAGCATTTT. Protein: CASSPSGGGQPQHF.